This passage covers 20 T cell receptor beta chains from one sample sequenced in a study of identical twins. TCRdb re-derived calls from the 5' RACE reads in MiXCR, one entry per CDR3 protein. The top ten hold about 0.27% of the sample, which has 1.5 million to 2 million distinct CDR3 sequences, less than 35% seen once. Sequencing was carried out using cord blood. The receptor set was obtained from a newborn girl in good health.

This clonotype was detected many times. This rearrangement joins TRBV28 to TRBJ2-1; TRBD1 matches 9 bases. Germline lookup yields CDR1 MDHEN and CDR2 SYDVKM. This CDR3 contains 15 residues. J was trimmed by 6 bases and V by 2 bases; bases with no gene match: 5. The CDR3 protein is CASSLSGTGSNEQFF. Written as DNA, the CDR3 is TGTGCCAGCAGTTTAAGCGGGACAGGGAGCAATGAGCAGTTCTTC.

This clonotype was seen a few times. This chain connects TRBV7-2 to TRBJ1-2; 7 bases are shared with TRBD1. J gave up 2 bases and V 1 base, and 7 bases lay outside the gene matches. This CDR3 is 16 amino acids long. Germline-derived CDR1 and CDR2 are SGHTA and FQGNSA. The CDR3 DNA reads as TGTGCCAGCAGCTTAGGACCTACAGGGGTCAACTATGGCTACACCTTC. This codes for CASSLGPTGVNYGYTF.

Points on this clonotype: This may stem from a read error, because a much larger clone lies one nucleotide away. The chain is built from TRBV10-2 and TRBJ2-7; D is possibly TRBD2 (5 bases). The CDR3 runs 15 residues. Germline V gene sequence: CDR1 WSHSY, CDR2 SAAADI. Trimming removed 0 bases at V and 7 bases at J, with 16 bases between. The CDR3 DNA is TGCGCCAGCAGTGAGTCAGGACTTGCCTACAATGAGCAGTACTTC. Its protein is CASSESGLAYNEQYF.

This clonotype came up many times. The chain carries TRBV11-2 and TRBJ2-3, with 8 bases matching TRBD2. CDR3 size: 15 residues. With V trimmed by 4 bases and J by 3 bases, 6 bases remained unmatched. The germline gives CDR1 SGHAT, CDR2 FQNNGV. The CDR3 nucleotides read TGTGCCAGCAGCTCAATAGCGGGGCCGACAGATACGCAGTATTTT. It codes for CASSSIAGPTDTQYF. The full variable domain, with the rest looked up from reference TRBV11-2 and TRBJ2-3, is EAGVAQSPRYKIIEKRQSVAFWCNPISGHATLYWYQQILGQGPKLLIQFQNNGVVDDSQLPKDRFSAERLKGVDSTLKIQPAKLEDSAVYLCASSSIAGPTDTQYFGPGTRLTVL.

The chain uses TRBV5-6 and TRBJ2-7, with D unclear. V lost 0 bases to trimming and J lost 5 bases, with 9 bases between them. The CDR3 totals 13 residues. Germline V CDR1 and CDR2: SGHDT, YYEEEE. The CDR3, as DNA: TGTGCCAGCAGCTTGGATTGGGTCAACGAGCAGTACTTC. Translating it yields CASSLDWVNEQYF.

The chain carries TRBV2 and TRBJ2-1, with TRBD2 matching 8 bases. The J call may be wrong; the DNA end is better matched by TRBJ2-7. This CDR3 comprises 14 residues. CDR1 and CDR2 from the germline V gene are SNHLY and FYNNEI. CDR3 coding DNA: TGTGCCAGCAGTGTTATTAGCGGGGCAAATGAGCAGTACTTC. Translating it yields CASSVISGANEQYF.

The V and J genes are TRBV6-1 and TRBJ1-2, with D unresolved. CDR3 length equals 11 residues. Germline values: CDR1 MNHNS, CDR2 SASEGT. Trimming stripped 3 bases from V and 8 bases from J, with 7 bases between. CDR3 loop: CASSDSVGYTF. CDR3 sequence (DNA): TGTGCCAGCAGTGATTCGGTCGGCTACACCTTC.

This clonotype was recorded a few times. The chain recombines TRBV12-3 or TRBV12-4 with TRBJ2-4; TRBD2 might be the D (5 bases). Deletions cut 4 bases from V and 13 bases from J, with 14 bases between. The CDR3 contains 12 residues. The CDR3 region is CASSSKTWEQYF. The CDR3 DNA follows: TGTGCCAGCAGTTCAAAAACTTGGGAGCAGTACTTC.

Only a few counts were recorded for this clonotype. The chain uses TRBV5-6 and TRBJ1-6; D is uncertain. Between the trimmed V and J ends, which lost 4 bases and 8 bases, there was a span of 7 bases. CDR3 length: 12 residues. From germline, CDR1 is SGHDT and CDR2 YYEEEE. In nucleotides, the CDR3 is TGTGCCAGCAGCCTAAGACATTCACCCCTCCACTTT. Protein product: CASSLRHSPLHF.

Ten or more counts support this clonotype. The genes are TRBV6-5 and TRBJ2-3; 10 bases fit TRBD2. Germline trimming cut 7 bases from V and 4 bases from J; bases unmatched to any gene: 17. Germline CDR1 reads MNHEY; CDR2 reads SVGAGI. The CDR3 runs to 18 residues. The CDR3 sequence is CASNPLIAGGFGPDTQYF. The CDR3 coding sequence is TGTGCCAGCAATCCCCTTATAGCGGGAGGCTTTGGTCCAGATACGCAGTATTTT.

V usage is TRBV20-1 and J usage is TRBJ2-3; D remains ambiguous. Looked up from germline, CDR1 is DFQATT and CDR2 is SNEGSKA (reference sequence). The V gene lost 2 bases and the J gene lost 8 bases, with 11 bases spanning the gap. CDR3 length equals 12 residues. The CDR3 spells CSARYSSGTQYF. CDR3 nucleotide sequence: TGCAGTGCTAGATACTCCTCCGGTACGCAGTATTTT.

Of note for this clonotype: At one end the junction does not follow the germline gene, possibly because of a read error. The chain couples TRBV4-2 to TRBJ1-4; 7 bases are a match to TRBD1. CDR1 and CDR2 from the germline V gene are LGHNA and YNFKEQ. This CDR3 spans 15 amino acids. The CDR3 DNA is TGTGCCAGCAGCCGGAGACAGGGTATCGGTGAAGAACTGTTTTTT. Encoded protein: CASSRRQGIGEELFF.

The chain has TRBV18 and TRBJ2-5; 9 bases map to TRBD2. The CDR3 has 15 residues. The V segment lost 3 bases and the J segment 4 bases; nucleotides outside the gene matches: 6. Germline V lookup: CDR1 KGHSH, CDR2 LQKENI. The CDR3 loop is CASSPGLALRETQYF. CDR3 sequence (DNA): TGTGCCAGCTCACCGGGACTAGCTTTGAGAGAGACCCAGTACTTC.

This clonotype was counted a few times. The V gene is TRBV7-8, the J gene TRBJ2-3, with TRBD2 matching 7 bases. The CDR3 is made up of 16 amino acids. The V gene end was trimmed by 3 bases and the J gene end by 2 bases; junction bases not matched to a gene: 8. CDR1 and CDR2 (germline): SGHVS, FQNEAQ. CDR3 bases: TGTGCCAGCAGCTTTGTTACAGCGGGACCCACAGATACGCAGTATTTT. It is translated as CASSFVTAGPTDTQYF.

This clonotype was counted a few times. The chain joins TRBV20-1 to TRBJ2-4, with D maybe TRBD2 (6 bases). With the DNA end fitting TRBJ2-5 better, the J assignment may be wrong. The CDR3 totals 13 residues. Germline CDR1 DFQATT, CDR2 SNEGSKA (reference sequence). The chain's CDR3 is CSAPMGGQETQYF. The CDR3 nucleotides are TGCAGTGCGCCGATGGGGGGCCAAGAGACCCAGTACTTC.

Concerning this clonotype: Possible read error: a much larger clone is one base away. The chain couples TRBV12-3 or TRBV12-4 to TRBJ2-7, with unresolved D. The CDR3 length is 12 residues. Trimming pared 6 bases from V and 5 bases from J, leaving 11 bases between. This CDR3 is CASSRDLHEQYF. In DNA form, the CDR3 reads TGTGCCAGCAGCCGAGACTTACACGAGCAGTACTTC.

This clonotype has just a few counts. The genes are TRBV5-6 and TRBJ2-1; D call uncertain. Germline V gives CDR1 SGHDT, CDR2 YYEEEE. CDR3 length: 18 residues. The V gene lost 0 bases and the J gene lost 4 bases, with 20 bases spanning the gap. The CDR3 nucleotides are TGTGCCAGCAGCTTGGCGGGTCAGAATTTATACTCGTACAATGAGCAGTTCTTC. Its protein product is CASSLAGQNLYSYNEQFF.

This chain links TRBV7-2 with TRBJ1-5, with 9 bases lining up with TRBD1. This CDR3 contains 15 residues. Looked up from germline, CDR1 is SGHTA and CDR2 is FQGNSA. J lost 6 bases, V lost 3 bases, and 6 bases had no gene match. The CDR3 protein is CASSFNRGQGQPQHF. The CDR3 DNA sequence: TGTGCCAGCAGCTTCAACAGGGGGCAGGGTCAGCCCCAGCATTTT.

The chain links TRBV29-1 to TRBJ2-1; 13 bases are shared with TRBD2. This CDR3 spans 15 amino acids. The J segment lost 9 bases and the V segment lost 4 bases, leaving 9 bases of the junction unmatched. From germline, CDR1 is SQVTM and CDR2 ANQGSEA. CDR3 sequence: CSVVLGTSGIGEQFF. CDR3 DNA sequence: TGCAGCGTTGTCCTCGGGACTAGCGGGATTGGTGAGCAGTTCTTC.

This clonotype was found a few times. This chain joins TRBV29-1 and TRBJ1-1; possibly TRBD1 for D (5 bases). CDR3 length: 14 residues. The V gene lost 0 bases and the J gene lost 5 bases, with 13 bases spanning the gap. Germline loops: CDR1 SQVTM, CDR2 ANQGSEA. The CDR3 is CSVEDGDLGTEAFF. CDR3 DNA sequence: TGCAGCGTTGAAGACGGGGACCTAGGGACTGAAGCTTTCTTT.